This T cell receptor beta chain is drawn from a study of shared clonotypes between healthy human individuals (dated by TCRdb to the early 2020s). Turning to the overall study: The cohort included three men and two women between 18 and 49 years of age. To estimate repertoire size and how much clonotype sharing occurs between individuals, the study deeply sequenced the blood TCR repertoires of roughly 5 healthy adults. To increase sequencing depth and limit assay-specific biases, different laboratories used diverse techniques to prepare libraries and sequence TCR repertoires. Each donor's leukapheresis produced roughly between roughly 0.9 and 8.9 billion PBMCs. Per donor, three plates each were used for CD4 naive and CD4 memory, two for CD8 naive, and one for CD8 memory. The research as a whole found: Sampling was restricted to blood, and TCR repertoires in tissue are likely to differ from TCR repertoires in blood. Estimated clonotype richness was generally larger for naive than for memory subsets. Because the study included only a small number of donors, the genetic and exposure-history diversity represented was limited. Even with the large sequencing depth, rarefaction of the sorted-subset datasets indicated that sequencing was incomplete. Sharing across several donors was observed for around 5% of naive CD4, under 4% of naive CD8, 2% to 2.5% of memory CD4, and roughly 0.43% of memory CD8 clonotypes. Based on pairwise subsampling, the degree of clonotype sharing among donors was expected to be affected by sequencing depth. Clonotypes shared by all four sorted-subset donors showed higher generation probabilities than non-shared clonotypes.

The donors were healthy, HIV-negative adults who had no recently reported acute infections or vaccinations. Only Caucasian adults living in Nashville, Tennessee, USA were represented among the donors. CD4+ T cells were enriched by magnetic negative selection; naive cells were then positively selected on CD45RA, and the negative fraction formed the memory subset. Blood was obtained by leukapheresis, after which PBMCs were separated by Ficoll-Histopaque density gradient centrifugation and cryopreserved in liquid nitrogen vapor phase. Analytical flow cytometry was used to check the purity and quantity of every magnetically sorted T cell population. Genomic DNA was isolated from each sorted fraction and quantified by UV absorbance on a Nanodrop 2000c. TCR CDR3 regions were amplified from genomic DNA by multiplex PCR using the deep immunoSEQ assay. Extracted genomic DNA from each cell subset was distributed evenly across all wells of several immunoSEQ 96-well plates, and each plate was treated as a replicate. For sorted subsets, each replicate PCR was loaded with approximately 0.2 ug genomic DNA, equivalent to 30,000 or so T cell genomes. Purified libraries were quantified with a Qubit 3.0 fluorometer, sized on a Bioanalyzer 2100, and re-quantified with the KAPA Library Quantification kit. A separate single-read 150-cycle Illumina NextSeq 550 flow cell was used to sequence each immunoSEQ 96-well plate. In the paper's pipeline: Because only junctional sequences without quality scores were contained in the immunoSEQ output, filtering matching that applied to full-length reads could not be performed. Sequences were annotated with PyIR, a Python wrapper for IgBLAST v1.9, and V/J genes and CDR3 were assigned using IMGT germline references. Reads were filtered out if the reads had weak V/J assignments (E-value above 1e-6), no CDR3, stop codons, out-of-frame junctions, or ambiguous translated residues. V3J clonotypes were defined by identical inferred V gene, J gene, and CDR3 amino acid sequence. Percentage overlap between repertoires was calculated by dividing the number of shared unique clonotypes by the size of the smaller repertoire. Three approaches were used to assess repertoire richness: RTK rarefaction, the Chao1 estimator, and Recon v2.1 estimates of unobserved clonotypes. Generation probabilities were computed with OLGA for all TCRbeta clonotypes obtained by the gDNA method from a handful of donors. What TCRdb holds here is the immuneACCESS table cut down to in-frame rearrangements. Part of the clones is not present; checked against another copy, under half of the missing clones reflect an unresolved V gene, and the others are unexplained. The V and J calls and clone size are taken from that table; D and trimming were inferred from the DNA. The sample table records about 680,000 clones; about 74% of these occur just once. 1.7% of the sample rests with the top ten.

About this clone: There is no known antigen for this receptor. No much larger clonotype is one base removed from it; base qualities were not supplied.

Looking up the germline V gene yields CDR1 MDHEN and CDR2 SYDVKM. From its cysteine to its phenylalanine, the CDR3 spans 14 amino acids. This entry keeps only the CDR3 DNA: 42 bases, framed from base 1. Trimming takes 10 bases from V and 0 bases from J, and the germline ends sit 15 bases apart. The source material was memory CD4+ T cells sorted from blood. The intended sense of this specimen's cell subset or site label: CD45RA-negative fraction. The sequence came from a young woman in good health. The chain couples TRBV28 to TRBJ2-5; the D gene assignment is ambiguous. The CDR3 protein is CAISETLYQETQYF. The DNA sequence is as follows: TGTGCCATCTCAGAGACATTGTACCAAGAGACCCAGTACTTC.